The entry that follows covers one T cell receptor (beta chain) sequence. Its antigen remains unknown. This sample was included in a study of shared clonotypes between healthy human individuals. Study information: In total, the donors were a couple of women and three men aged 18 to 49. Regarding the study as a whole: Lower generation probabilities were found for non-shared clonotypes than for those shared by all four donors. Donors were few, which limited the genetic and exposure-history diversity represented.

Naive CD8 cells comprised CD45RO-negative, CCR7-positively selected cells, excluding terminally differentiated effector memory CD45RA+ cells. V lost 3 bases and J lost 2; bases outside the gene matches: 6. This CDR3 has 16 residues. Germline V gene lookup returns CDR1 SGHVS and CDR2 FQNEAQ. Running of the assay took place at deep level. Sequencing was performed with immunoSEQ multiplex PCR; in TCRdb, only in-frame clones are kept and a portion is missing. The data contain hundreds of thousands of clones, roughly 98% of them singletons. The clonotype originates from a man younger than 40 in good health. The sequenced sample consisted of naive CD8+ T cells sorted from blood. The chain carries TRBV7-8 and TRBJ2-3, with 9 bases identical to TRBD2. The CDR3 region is CASSFPSGINTDTQYF. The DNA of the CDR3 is TGTGCCAGCAGCTTCCCTAGCGGGATTAACACAGATACGCAGTATTTT.